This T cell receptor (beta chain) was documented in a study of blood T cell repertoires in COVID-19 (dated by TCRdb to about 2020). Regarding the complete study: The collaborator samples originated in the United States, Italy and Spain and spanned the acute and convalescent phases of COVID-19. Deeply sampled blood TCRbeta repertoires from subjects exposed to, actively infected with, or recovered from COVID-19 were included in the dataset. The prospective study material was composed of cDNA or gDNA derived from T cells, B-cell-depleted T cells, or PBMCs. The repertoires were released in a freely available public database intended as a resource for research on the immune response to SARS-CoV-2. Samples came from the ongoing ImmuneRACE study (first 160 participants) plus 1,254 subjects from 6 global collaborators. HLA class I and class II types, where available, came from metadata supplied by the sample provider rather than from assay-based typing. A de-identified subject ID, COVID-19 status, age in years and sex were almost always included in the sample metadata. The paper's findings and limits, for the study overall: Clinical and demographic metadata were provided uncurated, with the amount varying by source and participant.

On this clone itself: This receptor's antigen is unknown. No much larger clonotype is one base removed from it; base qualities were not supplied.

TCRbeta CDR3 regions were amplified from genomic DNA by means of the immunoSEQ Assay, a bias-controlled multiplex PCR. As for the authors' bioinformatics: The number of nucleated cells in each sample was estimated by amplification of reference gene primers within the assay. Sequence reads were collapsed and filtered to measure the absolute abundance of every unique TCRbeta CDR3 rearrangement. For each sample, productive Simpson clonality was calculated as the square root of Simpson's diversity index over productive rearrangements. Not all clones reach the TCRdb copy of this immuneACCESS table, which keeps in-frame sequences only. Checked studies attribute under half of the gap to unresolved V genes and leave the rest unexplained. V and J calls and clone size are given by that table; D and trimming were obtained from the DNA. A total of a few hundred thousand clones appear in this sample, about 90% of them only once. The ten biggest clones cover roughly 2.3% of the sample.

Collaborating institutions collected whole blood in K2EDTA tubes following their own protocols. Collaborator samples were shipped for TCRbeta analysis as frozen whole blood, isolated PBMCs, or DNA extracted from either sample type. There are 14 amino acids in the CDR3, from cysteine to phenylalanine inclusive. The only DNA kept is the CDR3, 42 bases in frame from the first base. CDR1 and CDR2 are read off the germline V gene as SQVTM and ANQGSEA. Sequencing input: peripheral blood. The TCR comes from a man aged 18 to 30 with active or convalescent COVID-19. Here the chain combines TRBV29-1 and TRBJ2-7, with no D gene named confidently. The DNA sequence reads TGCAGTGCAGGCTACGGTCGTAGCTCCTACGAGCAGTACTTC. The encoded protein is CSAGYGRSSYEQYF.